The rows below give T cell receptor beta chains drawn from one sample of a study of vaccination effects on CD4 cells after COVID-19. Their antigens are not known. This table comes from immunoSEQ multiplex PCR, and its TCRdb copy is limited to in-frame clones, with some not included. The sample includes tens of thousands of clones, around 85% of them seen just once. The sequencing used CD4+ T cells from PBMCs cultured with HCoV-229E spike peptides, collected before COVID-19 vaccination. These receptors were taken from a human donor who received a COVID-19 vaccine. The CDR3 runs from the conserved cysteine through the conserved F or W. A D gene is named only where the DNA matches it firmly. Clone size is stated in some rows and not others, as once, few, many or a class when expanded.

V gene: TRBV12-3/TRBV12-4
D gene: .
J gene: TRBJ1-2
clone size: .
CDR3 DNA: TGTGCCAGCAGTTTAGCCACCGTCTATGGCTACACCTTC
CDR3 protein: CASSLATVYGYTF

V gene: TRBV27
D gene: TRBD1
J gene: TRBJ2-5
clone size: .
CDR3 DNA: TGTGCCAGCAGTTTGGGACAGAGAGGGGAGACCCAGTACTTC
CDR3 protein: CASSLGQRGETQYF

V gene: TRBV5-6
D gene: .
J gene: TRBJ2-5
clone size: .
CDR3 DNA: TGTGCCAGCAGCTCGGGCAGGCAAGAGACCCAGTACTTC
CDR3 protein: CASSSGRQETQYF

V gene: TRBV6-5
D gene: .
J gene: TRBJ1-1
clone size: once
CDR3 DNA: TGTGCCACGAGCTGGGCCACTGAAGCTTTCTTT
CDR3 protein: CATSWATEAFF

V gene: TRBV5-4
D gene: .
J gene: TRBJ2-3
clone size: .
CDR3 DNA: TGTGCCAGCCGTCCGGTAGCTACAGATACGCAGTATTTT
CDR3 protein: CASRPVATDTQYF

V gene: TRBV7-3
D gene: .
J gene: TRBJ2-1
clone size: .
CDR3 DNA: TGTGCCAGCAGCTTTGGCGGGTACAATGAGCAGTTCTTC
CDR3 protein: CASSFGGYNEQFF

V gene: TRBV7-9
D gene: TRBD1
J gene: TRBJ1-2
clone size: once
CDR3 DNA: TGTGCCAGCAGCTTAGCAGGGGGCATTGGCTACACCTTC
CDR3 protein: CASSLAGGIGYTF

V gene: TRBV6-4
D gene: TRBD1
J gene: TRBJ2-1
clone size: .
CDR3 DNA: TGTGCCAGCAGTAGAACAGGGGACACCTACAATGAGCAGTTCTTC
CDR3 protein: CASSRTGDTYNEQFF

V gene: TRBV4-1
D gene: .
J gene: TRBJ2-6
clone size: .
CDR3 DNA: TGCGCCAGCAGCCAAGATCTGGTGACTGGGGCCAACGTCCTGACTTTC
CDR3 protein: CASSQDLVTGANVLTF

V gene: TRBV7-3
D gene: .
J gene: TRBJ1-1
clone size: .
CDR3 DNA: TGTGCCCGAAAGGGGGAGGGGCGTTGTACACTCGTTTCTGAAGCTTTCTTT
CDR3 protein: CARKGEGRCTLVSEAFF

V gene: TRBV4-1
D gene: TRBD1
J gene: TRBJ2-3
clone size: .
CDR3 DNA: TGCGCCAGCAGCCAAAGGTACCGAGAACCGGGACAGGGCACCACAGATACGCAGTATTTT
CDR3 protein: CASSQRYREPGQGTTDTQYF

V gene: TRBV5-6
D gene: .
J gene: TRBJ1-1
clone size: .
CDR3 DNA: TGTGCCAGCAGCGAGAACAGGGATTGGTACACTGAAGCTTTCTTT
CDR3 protein: CASSENRDWYTEAFF

V gene: TRBV18
D gene: .
J gene: TRBJ2-6
clone size: few
CDR3 DNA: TGTGCCAGCTCACCAAGGTCCATGATCCTGCCCGGGGCCAACGTCCTGACTTTC
CDR3 protein: CASSPRSMILPGANVLTF

V gene: TRBV5-5
D gene: .
J gene: TRBJ1-5
clone size: .
CDR3 DNA: TGTGCCAGCAGCTTTCTCGATCAGCCCCAGCATTTT
CDR3 protein: CASSFLDQPQHF

V gene: TRBV7-2
D gene: .
J gene: TRBJ1-6
clone size: .
CDR3 DNA: TGTGCCAGCAGCGTAACGTACAGTACACCCCTCCACTTT
CDR3 protein: CASSVTYSTPLHF

V gene: TRBV7-2
D gene: .
J gene: TRBJ1-3
clone size: .
CDR3 DNA: TGTGCCAGCAGCTTAGAGGGGGGAAATTTCGGAAACACCATATATTTT
CDR3 protein: CASSLEGGNFGNTIYF

V gene: TRBV10-2
D gene: TRBD1
J gene: TRBJ1-1
clone size: .
CDR3 DNA: TGCGCCAGCAGTCCCGGGACAGGGGGCCGAACTCTACTGAACACTGAAGCTTTCTTT
CDR3 protein: CASSPGTGGRTLLNTEAFF

V gene: TRBV15
D gene: .
J gene: TRBJ1-4
clone size: .
CDR3 DNA: TGTGCCACCAGCAGAGATGGGGCTGAAAAACTGTTTTTT
CDR3 protein: CATSRDGAEKLFF

V gene: TRBV11-1
D gene: .
J gene: TRBJ2-5
clone size: .
CDR3 DNA: TGTGCCAGCAGCCCCGACATCAGGGAGACCCAGTACTTC
CDR3 protein: CASSPDIRETQYF

V gene: TRBV6-6
D gene: .
J gene: TRBJ1-1
clone size: .
CDR3 DNA: TGTGCCAGCAGACGAGGTCAGGGCCCGAACACTGAAGCTTTCTTT
CDR3 protein: CASRRGQGPNTEAFF

V gene: TRBV5-1
D gene: .
J gene: TRBJ1-2
clone size: .
CDR3 DNA: TGCGCCAGCGGCTTGGTAGGTGGCCGTAACTATGGCTACACCTTC
CDR3 protein: CASGLVGGRNYGYTF

V gene: TRBV2
D gene: TRBD1
J gene: TRBJ1-5
clone size: .
CDR3 DNA: TGTGCCAGCAGGGACAGGGATAGCAATCAGCCCCAGCATTTT
CDR3 protein: CASRDRDSNQPQHF

V gene: TRBV12-3/TRBV12-4
D gene: .
J gene: TRBJ2-1
clone size: once
CDR3 DNA: TGTGCCAGCACGAGGGCGGTGAATGAGCAGTTCTTC
CDR3 protein: CASTRAVNEQFF

V gene: TRBV10-2
D gene: .
J gene: TRBJ2-5
clone size: .
CDR3 DNA: TGCGCCAGCAGCAGAGGAGAGACCCAGTACTTC
CDR3 protein: CASSRGETQYF